The 19 T cell receptor beta chains presented below share a single source sample, sequenced in a study of blood T cell repertoires in COVID-19. The repertoire was sequenced with immunoSEQ multiplex PCR; TCRdb's copy has only in-frame clones and lacks some. The table has about 150,000 clones, 86% seen once. The sequenced sample was peripheral blood. The source is a middle-aged man with active or convalescent COVID-19.

V and J are TRBV7-8 and TRBJ1-5, with 11 bases lining up with TRBD1. CDR1 and CDR2 (germline): SGHVS, FQNEAQ. Trimming removed 4 bases from V and 5 bases from J; junction bases left unmatched: 10. CDR3 length: 17 amino acids. CDR3 sequence reads: CASSSGTGGPADQPQHF. CDR3 bases: TGTGCCAGCAGCTCCGGGACAGGGGGGCCGGCGGATCAGCCCCAGCATTTT.

This chain uses TRBV11-2 with TRBJ2-3, with TRBD2 matching over 9 bases. V dropped 5 bases and J dropped 1; count of bases not matched to a gene: 4. The CDR3 runs to 15 residues. The germline CDR1 and CDR2 sequences are SGHAT and FQNNGV. CDR3 loop: CASSPWTSGTDTQYF. As DNA, the CDR3 is TGTGCCAGCAGCCCCTGGACTAGCGGCACAGATACGCAGTATTTT.

The chain carries TRBV6-5 and TRBJ1-5, with 8 positions matching TRBD1. CDR1 MNHEY and CDR2 SVGAGI come from the germline V gene. This CDR3 is built from 14 residues. V gave up 7 bases and J gave up 4 bases; unmatched junction bases: 6. CDR3 loop: CASNGRTGNQPQHF. The CDR3 DNA reads as TGTGCCAGCAATGGGCGGACAGGGAATCAGCCCCAGCATTTT.

The chain has TRBV19 and TRBJ1-1; 9 nucleotides line up with TRBD1. Germline V lookup: CDR1 LNHDA, CDR2 SQIVND (reference sequence). The CDR3 sequence is 14 residues long. V lost 10 bases and J lost 2; bases outside the gene matches: 8. The CDR3 coding sequence is TGTGCCACCTCATGGGGACAGGGAAACACTGAAGCTTTCTTT. Protein sequence: CATSWGQGNTEAFF.

The chain recombines TRBV20-1 with TRBJ1-2; 7 bases are a match to TRBD1. The CDR3 is 11 residues long. V was pared by 6 bases and J by 7 bases, with 5 bases of the junction left unmatched. Germline CDR1 reads DFQATT; CDR2 reads SNEGSKA (reference sequence). The CDR3 region is CSAPGTVGYTF. In nucleotides, the CDR3 is TGCAGTGCCCCCGGGACAGTTGGCTACACCTTC.

J is TRBJ1-1 and V is TRBV12-5; TRBD1 agrees at 11 bases. In germline, CDR1 is LGHNT, CDR2 FRNRAP. Trimming removed 7 bases from V and 6 bases from J; junction bases left unmatched: 7. The CDR3 length is 14 residues. CDR3 protein: CASAGDRGISEAFF. The CDR3 region has the DNA TGTGCTAGTGCCGGGGACAGGGGGATCTCTGAAGCTTTCTTT.

This clone was seen more than once but under ten times. The gene calls are TRBV27 and TRBJ1-1, with D tentatively TRBD1 (5 bases). The V and J ends lost 6 bases and 11 bases respectively, with 25 bases between them. Germline CDR1 reads MNHEY; CDR2 reads SMNVEV (reference sequence). The CDR3 contains 15 residues. CDR3 DNA sequence: TGTGCCAGCAGCCCCAGGGTCCCTGCTTTCTCTCGGGCTTTCTTT. Translating gives CASSPRVPAFSRAFF.

This chain links TRBV6-6 with TRBJ1-2, with 8 bases aligning to TRBD1. Germline V gene lookup returns CDR1 MNHNY and CDR2 SVGAGI (reference sequence). Trimming took 11 bases from V and 8 from J; bases not matched to a gene: 10. This CDR3 region has 12 residues. The CDR3 DNA reads TGTGCCCCCTCGGCAGGGGGCAGAGGCTACACCTTC. Amino acid sequence: CAPSAGGRGYTF.

The chain couples TRBV7-8 to TRBJ2-5; 8 bases align to TRBD2. Germline V gene lookup returns CDR1 SGHVS and CDR2 FQNEAQ. The ends lost 1 base at V and 5 bases at J; junction bases unmatched: 6. This CDR3 region has 15 residues. The CDR3 DNA reads as TGTGCCAGCAGCTTAGGAGCGGGAGAATGGGAGACCCAGTACTTC. The encoded protein is CASSLGAGEWETQYF.

The chain employs TRBV5-8 and TRBJ2-7; 11 bases line up with TRBD1. Germline CDR1 SGHTS, CDR2 YDEGEE. V lost 0 bases to trimming and J lost 4 bases; unmatched junction nucleotides: 3. The CDR3 is made up of 15 amino acids. The CDR3, as DNA: TGTGCCAGCAGCTTGGAGAGGGACAGGGGGTACGAGCAGTACTTC. Its protein product is CASSLERDRGYEQYF.

The chain combines TRBV4-1 with TRBJ2-7, with 10 bases identical to TRBD1. The V gene's germline CDR1 is MGHRA and CDR2 YSYEKL. V shed 1 base and J 0 bases; nucleotides not matched to a gene: 9. The CDR3 is made up of 18 amino acids. The CDR3 bases are TGCGCCAGCAGCCAAGGACAGGGGGCGCAGAGAAGCTCCTACGAGCAGTACTTC. Residues: CASSQGQGAQRSSYEQYF.

The genes are TRBV4-2 and TRBJ2-1; D might be TRBD2 (7 bases). The V end was cut by 0 bases, the J end by 5 bases, with 14 bases between. CDR1 and CDR2 from the germline V gene are LGHNA and YNFKEQ. The CDR3 totals 16 residues. CDR3 nucleotides: TGTGCCAGCAGCCAAGATTTGAGGGGGGGTGACAATGAGCAGTTCTTC. The encoded protein is CASSQDLRGGDNEQFF.

The chain's CDR3 is CASSTIQGAGGYTF. CDR3 nucleotide sequence: TGTGCCAGCAGCACCATACAGGGGGCAGGGGGCTACACCTTC. V is TRBV13 and J is TRBJ1-2, with TRBD1 identical over 9 bases. Per germline, CDR1 PRHDT and CDR2 FYEKMQ (reference sequence). This CDR3 has 14 residues. The V gene end was trimmed by 5 bases and the J gene end by 8 bases; junction bases not matched to a gene: 9.

This rearrangement joins TRBV7-3 to TRBJ1-1; 8 bases align to TRBD1. V gave up 4 bases and J gave up 11 bases; unmatched junction bases: 9. Germline CDR1 SGHTA, CDR2 FQGTGA. The CDR3 has 13 residues. CDR3 in amino acids: CASSSIPGGQAFF. DNA for the CDR3: TGTGCCAGCAGCTCAATCCCAGGGGGCCAGGCTTTCTTT.

This chain joins TRBV29-1 and TRBJ1-1, with a tentative D call TRBD1 (6 bases). The germline CDR1 and CDR2 sequences are SQVTM and ANQGSEA. Trimming took off 3 bases at V and 1 base at J, with 9 bases between the two ends. The CDR3 is 13 amino acids. The CDR3 region is CSVDRGQNTEAFF. CDR3 coding DNA: TGCAGCGTTGATAGGGGACAGAACACTGAAGCTTTCTTT.

V is TRBV7-2 and J is TRBJ2-5; TRBD2 agrees at 9 bases. J lost 7 bases, V lost 5 bases, and 8 bases had no gene match. This CDR3 spans 14 amino acids. The germline V gene encodes CDR1 SGHTA and CDR2 FQGNSA. CDR3 amino acids: CASSPDGGRGTQYF. DNA for the CDR3: TGTGCCAGCAGCCCCGACGGCGGGAGGGGGACCCAGTACTTC. The full variable domain, rest sourced from reference TRBV7-2 and TRBJ2-5, is GAGVSQSPSNKVTEKGKDVELRCDPISGHTALYWYRQSLGQGLEFLIYFQGNSAPDKSGLPSDRFSAERTGGSVSTLTIQRTQQEDSAVYLCASSPDGGRGTQYFGPGTRLLVL.

The chain combines TRBV7-9 with TRBJ1-6; 7 positions agree with TRBD1. The CDR3 extends over 15 amino acids. The germline V gene encodes CDR1 SEHNR and CDR2 FQNEAQ (reference sequence). Trimming cost V 1 base and J 6 bases; bases outside gene matches: 3. The CDR3 DNA reads as TGTGCCAGCAGCTTAGGAGGGGGCCTTAATTCACCCCTCCACTTT. It encodes CASSLGGGLNSPLHF.

The chain recombines TRBV7-6 with TRBJ2-1; weak D call: TRBD2 (7 bases). With 1 base removed from V and 4 bases from J, the gap between germline ends came to 14 bases. The germline V gene has CDR1 SGHVS and CDR2 FNYEAQ. The CDR3 has 16 amino acids. CDR3 nucleotides: TGTGCCAGCAGCTTAGGGGGGGGACACTATTACAATGAGCAGTTCTTC. Its protein product is CASSLGGGHYYNEQFF.

This chain connects TRBV19 to TRBJ2-1; 10 nucleotides align to TRBD2. The CDR3 covers 16 residues. Per the germline V gene, CDR1 is LNHDA and CDR2 is SQIVND (reference sequence). Trimming removed 4 bases from V and 5 bases from J; junction bases left unmatched: 8. The CDR3 coding sequence is TGTGCCAGTAGTAATTCTCTAGCGGGGGCAGACAATGAGCAGTTCTTC. Amino acid sequence: CASSNSLAGADNEQFF.